The source of this T cell receptor beta chain is a study of blood T cell repertoires in COVID-19. Turning to the study itself: Spain, Italy and the United States supplied samples that represented acute and convalescent COVID-19. Sample material is recorded as cDNA or gDNA derived from T cells, B-cell-depleted T cells, or PBMCs.

Self-reported history from a screening survey and questionnaire set each donor's cohort. The CDR3 contains 14 residues. Germline V CDR1 and CDR2: SNHLY, FYNNEI. The J segment lost 0 bases and the V segment lost 8 bases, leaving 6 bases of the junction unmatched. Authors' processing steps: Nucleated cell counts were estimated from reference gene primer amplification. Assay used: immunoSEQ multiplex PCR; TCRdb lists only in-frame clones, some missing. For V, J and clone size, that table is used; D and trimming come from the DNA. The table shows about 250,000 clones, with approximately 90% occurring only once.

Sequenced sample: PBMCs or T cells enriched from blood (not recorded which). This chain links TRBV2 with TRBJ1-1; 7 positions match TRBD1. This clonotype originated in a woman in her late teens or twenties who had recovered from COVID-19. The CDR3 DNA reads TGTGCCAGCGGGCCAGGGGGAGTGAACACTGAAGCTTTCTTT. As protein: CASGPGGVNTEAFF.